The following is a TCR beta chain sequence with its context. Per the authors' pipeline: Amplified reference gene primers provided the basis for estimating nucleated cell counts. Assay: immunoSEQ multiplex PCR; the TCRdb copy retains only in-frame clones and omits some. The V and J calls and the clone size are those of that table, but D and trimming were determined from the DNA. This sample has 150,000 to 200,000 clones, with around 87% found just once. Looked up from germline, CDR1 is KGHDR and CDR2 is SFDVKD. V was trimmed by 2 bases and J by 1 base, leaving 8 bases between them. The CDR3 totals 15 residues. These data belong to a study of blood T cell repertoires in COVID-19. Study-level information: Both acute and convalescent COVID-19 samples were obtained from the United States, Italy and Spain. T cells, B-cell-depleted T cells, or PBMCs provided the cDNA or gDNA that served as material.

The V gene is TRBV24-1, the J gene TRBJ1-3; D is undetermined. The sample comprised peripheral blood. This receptor was identified in an elderly woman in a cohort sampled during active or convalescent COVID-19. CDR3 DNA sequence: TGTGCCACCAGTGATTCGGGTTATTCTGGAAACACCATATATTTT. It encodes CATSDSGYSGNTIYF.